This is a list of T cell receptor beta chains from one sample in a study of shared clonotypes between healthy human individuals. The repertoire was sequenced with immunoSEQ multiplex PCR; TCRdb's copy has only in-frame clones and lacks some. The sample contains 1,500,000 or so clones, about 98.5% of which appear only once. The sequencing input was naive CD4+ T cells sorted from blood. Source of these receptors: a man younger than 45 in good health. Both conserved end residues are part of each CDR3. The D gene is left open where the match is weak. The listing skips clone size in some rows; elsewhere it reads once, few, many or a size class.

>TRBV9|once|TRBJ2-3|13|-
CASSVSVADTQYF
TGTGCCAGCAGCGTATCCGTAGCAGATACGCAGTATTTT
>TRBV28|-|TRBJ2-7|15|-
CASSLMPGSPYEQYF
TGTGCCAGCAGTTTGATGCCGGGTAGCCCCTACGAGCAGTACTTC
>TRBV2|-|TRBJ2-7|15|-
CASRKGGNVDNEQYF
TGTGCCAGCAGGAAAGGGGGGAACGTCGACAACGAGCAGTACTTC
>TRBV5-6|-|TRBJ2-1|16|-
CASSLGPPSDYNEQFF
TGTGCCAGCAGCTTGGGGCCGCCTAGCGACTACAATGAGCAGTTCTTC
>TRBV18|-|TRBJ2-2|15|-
CASSLYSLNTGELFF
TGTGCCAGCTCACTTTACAGCCTTAACACCGGGGAGCTGTTTTTT
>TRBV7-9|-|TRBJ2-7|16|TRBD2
CASSMSGTSTPYEQYF
TGTGCCAGCAGCATGTCCGGGACTAGCACCCCCTACGAGCAGTACTTC
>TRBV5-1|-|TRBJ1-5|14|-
CASSPGSGTQPQHF
TGCGCCAGCAGCCCTGGGTCAGGGACTCAGCCCCAGCATTTT
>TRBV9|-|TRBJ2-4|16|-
CASSVEWGGAKNIQYF
TGTGCCAGCAGCGTAGAGTGGGGAGGAGCCAAAAACATTCAGTACTTC
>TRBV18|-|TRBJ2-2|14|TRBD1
CASSPRGQAGELFF
TGTGCCAGCTCACCACGGGGACAGGCCGGGGAGCTGTTTTTT
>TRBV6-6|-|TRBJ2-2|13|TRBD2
CASTITSVRELFF
TGTGCCAGCACAATTACTAGCGTCCGGGAGCTGTTTTTT
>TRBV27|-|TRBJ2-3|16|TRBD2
CASSPPGLAYPDTQYF
TGTGCCAGCAGTCCCCCGGGACTAGCTTATCCAGATACGCAGTATTTT
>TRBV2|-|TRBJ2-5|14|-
CASRRGTYQETQYF
TGTGCCAGCAGGCGCGGGACGTACCAAGAGACCCAGTACTTC
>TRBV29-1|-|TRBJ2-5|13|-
CSVNYRVGETQYF
TGCAGCGTTAACTACAGGGTCGGAGAGACCCAGTACTTC
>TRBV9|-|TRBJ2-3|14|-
CASSVVDRVDTQYF
TGTGCCAGCAGCGTAGTAGACAGAGTGGATACGCAGTATTTT
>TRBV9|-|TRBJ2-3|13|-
CASSVLLSPTQYF
TGTGCCAGCAGCGTCCTCCTCTCTCCTACGCAGTATTTT
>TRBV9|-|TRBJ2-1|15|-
CASSVGGGENNEQFF
TGTGCCAGCAGCGTAGGAGGCGGAGAGAACAATGAGCAGTTCTTC
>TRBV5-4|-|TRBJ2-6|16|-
CASSPHTSSGANVLTF
TGTGCCAGCAGCCCCCACACCAGCTCTGGGGCCAACGTCCTGACTTTC
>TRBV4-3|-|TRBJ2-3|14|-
CASKDSGRTDTQYF
TGCGCCAGCAAAGATAGCGGTCGGACAGATACGCAGTATTTT
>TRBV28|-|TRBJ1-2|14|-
CASSPGRTNYGYTF
TGTGCCAGCAGCCCTGGACGGACTAACTATGGCTACACCTTC
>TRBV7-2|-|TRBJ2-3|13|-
CASSALGWDTQYF
TGTGCCAGCTCAGCTTTAGGGTGGGATACGCAGTATTTT
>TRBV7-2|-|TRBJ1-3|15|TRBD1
CASSLRQGEGNTIYF
TGTGCCAGCAGTTTAAGACAGGGGGAAGGAAACACCATATATTTT
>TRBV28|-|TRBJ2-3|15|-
CATSRAGQLTDTQYF
TGTGCCACCTCGCGGGCCGGACAGCTCACAGATACGCAGTATTTT
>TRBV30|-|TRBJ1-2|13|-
CAWRFGTEDNCTF
TGTGCCTGGAGGTTCGGGACGGAAGATAATTGCACCTTC
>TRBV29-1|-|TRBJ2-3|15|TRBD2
CSVEFLGRETDTQYF
TGCAGCGTTGAGTTTTTAGGGAGGGAGACAGATACGCAGTATTTT
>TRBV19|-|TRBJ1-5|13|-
CASSIASNQPQHF
TGTGCCAGTAGTATAGCTAGCAATCAGCCCCAGCATTTT
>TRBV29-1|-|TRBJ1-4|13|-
CSALVPGSEKLFF
TGCAGCGCCCTTGTCCCAGGGTCTGAAAAACTGTTTTTT
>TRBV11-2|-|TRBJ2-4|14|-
CASSPIGERAVQYF
TGTGCCAGCAGCCCCATCGGGGAGCGAGCTGTTCAGTACTTC
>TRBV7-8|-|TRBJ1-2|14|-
CASKRGRGTYGYTF
TGTGCCAGCAAACGGGGGAGGGGCACCTATGGCTACACCTTC
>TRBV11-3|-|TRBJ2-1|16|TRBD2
CASSSSPGGYGGGQFF
TGTGCCAGCAGCTCGTCTCCAGGAGGGTACGGCGGGGGGCAGTTCTTC
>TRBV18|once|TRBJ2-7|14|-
CASTTGVLQYEQYF
TGTGCCAGCACTACCGGGGTATTGCAATACGAGCAGTACTTC
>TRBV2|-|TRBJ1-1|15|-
CASSDSYRVYPEAFF
TGTGCCAGCAGTGACTCTTACAGGGTTTACCCTGAAGCTTTCTTT
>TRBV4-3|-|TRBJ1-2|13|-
CASRVADTEGYTF
TGCGCCAGCCGGGTGGCGGACACTGAGGGCTACACCTTC
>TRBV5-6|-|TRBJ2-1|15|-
CASSSDGRSYNEQFF
TGTGCCAGCAGCTCGGACGGCCGATCCTACAATGAGCAGTTCTTC
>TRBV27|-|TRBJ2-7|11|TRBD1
CAWDREYEQYF
TGTGCCTGGGACAGGGAGTACGAGCAGTACTTC
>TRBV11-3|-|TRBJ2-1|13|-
CASSLSPGNEQFF
TGTGCCAGCAGCTTATCCCCGGGCAATGAGCAGTTCTTC
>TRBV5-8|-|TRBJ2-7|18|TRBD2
CASSLGRGNRGLADEQYF
TGTGCCAGCAGCTTGGGCCGAGGCAACCGGGGACTAGCGGACGAGCAGTACTTC
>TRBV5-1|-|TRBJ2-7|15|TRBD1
CASSGPGQGSYEQYF
TGCGCCAGCAGCGGGCCGGGACAGGGCTCCTACGAGCAGTACTTC
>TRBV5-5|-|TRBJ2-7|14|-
CASSLGLDYYEQYF
TGTGCCAGCAGCTTGGGTCTGGACTACTACGAGCAGTACTTC
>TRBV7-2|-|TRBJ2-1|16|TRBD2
CASSPTLAVSYNEQFF
TGTGCCAGCAGCCCGACCCTAGCGGTTTCCTACAATGAGCAGTTCTTC
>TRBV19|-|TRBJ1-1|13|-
CASSIDRDTEAFF
TGTGCCAGTAGTATAGACAGGGACACTGAAGCTTTCTTT
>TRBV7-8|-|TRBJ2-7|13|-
CASSLAETYEQYF
TGTGCCAGCAGCTTAGCAGAAACCTACGAGCAGTACTTC
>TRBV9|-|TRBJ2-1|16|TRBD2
CASSPSGRAGENEQFF
TGTGCCAGCAGCCCTAGCGGGAGAGCTGGTGAGAATGAGCAGTTCTTC
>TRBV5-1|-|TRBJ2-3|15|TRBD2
CASSSGLAGEYTQYF
TGCGCCAGCAGCTCAGGACTAGCGGGTGAATATACGCAGTATTTT
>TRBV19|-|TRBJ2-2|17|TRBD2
CASSIAVLAGNTGELFF
TGTGCCAGTAGTATAGCGGTACTAGCGGGAAACACCGGGGAGCTGTTTTTT
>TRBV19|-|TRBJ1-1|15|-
CASSIARQLSTEAFF
TGTGCCAGTAGTATAGCCCGACAGCTATCCACTGAAGCTTTCTTT
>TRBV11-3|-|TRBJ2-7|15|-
CASSGSGTGVGEQYF
TGTGCCAGCAGCGGCAGCGGGACAGGAGTAGGAGAGCAGTACTTC
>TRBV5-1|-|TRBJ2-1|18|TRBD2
CASSPGLAGAVSYNEQFF
TGCGCCAGCAGCCCGGGACTAGCGGGAGCTGTGTCCTACAATGAGCAGTTCTTC
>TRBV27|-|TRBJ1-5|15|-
CASSFQGTSNQPQHF
TGTGCCAGCAGTTTTCAGGGTACCTCCAATCAGCCCCAGCATTTT
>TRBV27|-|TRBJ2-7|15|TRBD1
CASRSSGQYINEQYF
TGTGCCAGCAGGTCGTCGGGACAGTATATTAACGAGCAGTACTTC
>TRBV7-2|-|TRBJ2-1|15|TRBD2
CASTHGLAGRNEQFF
TGTGCCAGCACACACGGACTAGCGGGACGCAATGAGCAGTTCTTC
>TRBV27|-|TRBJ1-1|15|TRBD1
CASSTHRGQGTEAFF
TGTGCCAGCAGTACCCACAGGGGGCAAGGCACTGAAGCTTTCTTT
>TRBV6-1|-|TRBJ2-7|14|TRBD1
CASSSQGARYEQYF
TGTGCCAGCAGTTCACAGGGGGCGCGGTACGAGCAGTACTTC
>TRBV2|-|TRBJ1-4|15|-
CASVFSGQPNEKLFF
TGTGCCAGTGTATTTTCCGGACAGCCGAATGAAAAACTGTTTTTT
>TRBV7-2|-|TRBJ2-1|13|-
CASSPSSYNEQFF
TGTGCCAGCAGCCCCAGCTCCTACAATGAGCAGTTCTTC